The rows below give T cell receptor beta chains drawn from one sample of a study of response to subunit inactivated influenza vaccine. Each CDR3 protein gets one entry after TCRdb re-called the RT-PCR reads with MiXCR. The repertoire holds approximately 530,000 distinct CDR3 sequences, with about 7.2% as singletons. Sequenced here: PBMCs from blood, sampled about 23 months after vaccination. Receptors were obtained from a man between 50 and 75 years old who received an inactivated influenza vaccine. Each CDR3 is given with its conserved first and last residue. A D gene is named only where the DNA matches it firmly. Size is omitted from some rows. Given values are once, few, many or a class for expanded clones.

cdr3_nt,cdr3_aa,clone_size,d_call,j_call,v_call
TGTGCCAGCAGCTTAGCGCCCGGACAGGGAGTCTATGGCTACACCTTC,CASSLAPGQGVYGYTF,many,TRBD1,TRBJ1-2,TRBV7-6
TGCAGCGTTGAAGATAGAGGACAGGGGCAAGAGACCCAGTACTTC,CSVEDRGQGQETQYF,many,TRBD1,TRBJ2-5,TRBV29-1
TGTGCCAGCAGCTTAGGTGGAGGGCTCGAAAAACTGTTTTTT,CASSLGGGLEKLFF,many,.,TRBJ1-4,TRBV7-2
TGTGCCAGCAGCTTGACAGGGGAATACGAGCAGTACTTC,CASSLTGEYEQYF,.,TRBD1,TRBJ2-7,TRBV7-8
TGTGCCAGCAGTGAACACCAGAGCTCCTACAATGAGCAGTTCTTC,CASSEHQSSYNEQFF,many,.,TRBJ2-1,TRBV6-1
TGCAGTGCTAGGCGTAGGGCCTACGAGCAGTACTTC,CSARRRAYEQYF,many,.,TRBJ2-7,TRBV20-1
TGCAGCGTGAGCGGGACACTCAACAATGAGCAGTTCTTC,CSVSGTLNNEQFF,.,.,TRBJ2-1,TRBV29-1
TGCGCCAGCAGCCAAGGTCATTCCGGGACAGGCGATGAAAAACTGTTTTTT,CASSQGHSGTGDEKLFF,many,TRBD1,TRBJ1-4,TRBV4-3
TGCGCCAGCAGCTCGAACGCAGGGTCAGAGAATACGCAGTATTTT,CASSSNAGSENTQYF,many,.,TRBJ2-3,TRBV5-1
TGCGCCAGCAGCAAAGCCGGGACCCAGGTGGATACGCAGTATTTT,CASSKAGTQVDTQYF,.,.,TRBJ2-3,TRBV4-3
TGTGCCAGCAGCCAAGTTCGCCCCCCCTACCGACATGAGCAGTTCTTC,CASSQVRPPYRHEQFF,.,.,TRBJ2-1,TRBV14
TGTGCCAGCAGCTATCATGGGGTTGGGTCCTCCTACGAGCAGTACTTC,CASSYHGVGSSYEQYF,few,.,TRBJ2-7,TRBV7-2
TGCGCCAGCAGCCAAGTAGATGGCGGACAGGGGGCCAAGTACCAAGAGACCCAGTACTTC,CASSQVDGGQGAKYQETQYF,.,TRBD1,TRBJ2-5,TRBV4-3
TGTGCCAGTTCTCGAGGGACAGGGGGAACCGGGGAGCTGTTTTTT,CASSRGTGGTGELFF,few,TRBD1,TRBJ2-2,TRBV12-3/TRBV12-4
TGTGCCAGCAGTTTAGGGGTACGGCAGGGCTGGGGTGGCTACACCTTC,CASSLGVRQGWGGYTF,.,.,TRBJ1-2,TRBV12-3/TRBV12-4
TGTGCCAGCAGTTTAGGGACTAGCAGATACAATGAGCAGTTCTTC,CASSLGTSRYNEQFF,few,TRBD2,TRBJ2-1,TRBV12-3/TRBV12-4
TGCAGTGCTAGAGGGTCAGGGAATAGCAATCAGCCCCAGCATTTT,CSARGSGNSNQPQHF,.,.,TRBJ1-5,TRBV20-1
TGTGCCAGCAGCAATTCGGCAGGCGATACGCAGTATTTT,CASSNSAGDTQYF,.,.,TRBJ2-3,TRBV5-5
TGTGCCAGCAGTGAAGGGGGTAGCAGATTCTACAATGAGCAGTTCTTC,CASSEGGSRFYNEQFF,few,.,TRBJ2-1,TRBV6-1
TGTGCCAGCAATGAAGCGGGGGCCGGATACGAGCAGTACTTC,CASNEAGAGYEQYF,few,TRBD2,TRBJ2-7,TRBV2
TGTGCCAGCAGTTCCCGCCCGGCCCTTAACAATGAGCAGTTCTTC,CASSSRPALNNEQFF,many,.,TRBJ2-1,TRBV6-5
TGTGCCAGCAGCACCCAAAGCCGACTAGCGGTGGATGAGCAGTTCTTC,CASSTQSRLAVDEQFF,few,TRBD2,TRBJ2-1,TRBV7-8
TGTGCCAGCAGCAGGGGGGTTGTTGATACGCAGTATTTT,CASSRGVVDTQYF,few,.,TRBJ2-3,TRBV7-2
TGCGCCAGCAGCCTAGGCGCGGGAGAAACAGATACGCAGTATTTT,CASSLGAGETDTQYF,many,TRBD2,TRBJ2-3,TRBV5-1
TGTGCCAGCAGCTTTTATTCCGGGACAGGGACTGCCGAGCAGTACTTC,CASSFYSGTGTAEQYF,.,TRBD1,TRBJ2-7,TRBV3-1
TGTGCCAGCAGCTTACCTCAGGGGCCCCCAGGAAACATTCAGTACTTC,CASSLPQGPPGNIQYF,few,.,TRBJ2-4,TRBV7-9
TGTGCCAGCAGCGGCGGGACTCTTGGGACCTACGAGCAGTACTTC,CASSGGTLGTYEQYF,few,.,TRBJ2-7,TRBV7-9
TGTGCCACCAGCACAAGGGCGAACACTGAAGCTTTCTTT,CATSTRANTEAFF,few,.,TRBJ1-1,TRBV15
TGTGCCAGCAGCCCCTTACAGGGTACGAACACTGAAGCTTTCTTT,CASSPLQGTNTEAFF,many,.,TRBJ1-1,TRBV7-2
TGTGCCAGCAGCTTAAACCTAGCGGGAGGATACGTATACAATGAGCAGTTCTTC,CASSLNLAGGYVYNEQFF,many,TRBD2,TRBJ2-1,TRBV7-6
TGTGCCAGCAGTTTCCCGGGCAGGTTGCAAGAGACCCAGTACTTC,CASSFPGRLQETQYF,few,.,TRBJ2-5,TRBV28
TGTGCCAGCAGTCGGAGCGGGGACGGAATCAGGCAGTACTTC,CASSRSGDGIRQYF,few,TRBD2,TRBJ2-7,TRBV7-2
TGCAGCGTTGAACGGACAGGGGCCTACGAGCAGTACTTC,CSVERTGAYEQYF,many,TRBD1,TRBJ2-7,TRBV29-1
TGTGCCAGCAGCTTAGGGGCCGGGGAGCTGTTTTTT,CASSLGAGELFF,many,.,TRBJ2-2,TRBV7-2
TGTGCCAGGGGCCCCGGACCAGGCTACGAGCAGTACTTC,CARGPGPGYEQYF,.,.,TRBJ2-7,TRBV5-5
TGTGCCAGCAGCCTAAAACAAACACAGGGGAACTATGGCTACACCTTC,CASSLKQTQGNYGYTF,many,TRBD1,TRBJ1-2,TRBV12-3/TRBV12-4
TGTGCCAGCAGTTACAGGGGGGAATCCTACGAGCAGTACTTC,CASSYRGESYEQYF,few,.,TRBJ2-7,TRBV6-2/TRBV6-3
TGTGCCAGCTCACCATCCCGGGAGCAGGGGGAGACCCAGTACTTC,CASSPSREQGETQYF,few,.,TRBJ2-5,TRBV18
TGTGCCAGCAGCCCGGGGGTTAACTATGGCTACACCTTC,CASSPGVNYGYTF,few,.,TRBJ1-2,TRBV7-9
TGTGCCAGCAGCTTTAAACTGGCAGATACGCAGTATTTT,CASSFKLADTQYF,few,.,TRBJ2-3,TRBV13